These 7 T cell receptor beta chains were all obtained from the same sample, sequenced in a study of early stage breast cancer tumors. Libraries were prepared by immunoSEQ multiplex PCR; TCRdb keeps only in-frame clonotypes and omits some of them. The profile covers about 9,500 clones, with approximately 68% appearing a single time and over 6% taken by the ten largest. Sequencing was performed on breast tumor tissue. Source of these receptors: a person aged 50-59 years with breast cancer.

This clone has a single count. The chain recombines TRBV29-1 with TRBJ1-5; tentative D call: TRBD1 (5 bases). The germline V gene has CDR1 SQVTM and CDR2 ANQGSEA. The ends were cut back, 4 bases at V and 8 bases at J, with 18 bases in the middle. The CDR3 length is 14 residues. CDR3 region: CSVAIGGFGEPQHF. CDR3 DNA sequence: TGCAGCGTTGCGATCGGGGGGTTTGGGGAGCCCCAGCATTTT.

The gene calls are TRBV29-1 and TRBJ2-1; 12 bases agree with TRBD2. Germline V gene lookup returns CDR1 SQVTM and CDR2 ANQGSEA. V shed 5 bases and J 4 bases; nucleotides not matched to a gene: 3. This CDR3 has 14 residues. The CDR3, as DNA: TGCAGCGTTTTGACTAGCGGGAGTTACAATGAGCAGTTCTTC. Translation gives CSVLTSGSYNEQFF.

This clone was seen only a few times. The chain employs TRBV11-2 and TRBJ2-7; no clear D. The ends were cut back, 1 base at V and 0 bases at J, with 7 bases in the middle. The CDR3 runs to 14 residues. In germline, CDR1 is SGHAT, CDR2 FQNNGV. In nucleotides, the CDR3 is TGTGCCAGCAGCTTAGCAGTCGCCTCCTACGAGCAGTACTTC. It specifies CASSLAVASYEQYF.

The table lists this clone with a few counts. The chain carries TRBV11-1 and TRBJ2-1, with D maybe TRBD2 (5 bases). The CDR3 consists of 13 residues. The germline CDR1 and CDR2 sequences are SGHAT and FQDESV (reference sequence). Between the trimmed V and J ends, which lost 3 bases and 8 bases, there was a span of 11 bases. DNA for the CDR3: TGTGCCAGCAGCTTGAGTCTAGCATATGAGCAGTTCTTC. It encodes CASSLSLAYEQFF.

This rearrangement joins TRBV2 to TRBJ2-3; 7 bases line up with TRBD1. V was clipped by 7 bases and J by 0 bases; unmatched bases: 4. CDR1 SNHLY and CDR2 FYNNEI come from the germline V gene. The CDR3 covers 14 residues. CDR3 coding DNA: TGTGCCAGCACCCCAGGGGGTAGCACAGATACGCAGTATTTT. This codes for CASTPGGSTDTQYF.

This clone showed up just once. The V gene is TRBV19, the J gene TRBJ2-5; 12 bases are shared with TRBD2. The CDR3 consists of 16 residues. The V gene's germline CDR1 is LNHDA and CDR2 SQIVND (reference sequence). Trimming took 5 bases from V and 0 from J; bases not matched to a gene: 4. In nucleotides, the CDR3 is TGTGCCAGTAGTGTGGGACTAGCGGGCCACCAAGAGACCCAGTACTTC. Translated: CASSVGLAGHQETQYF.

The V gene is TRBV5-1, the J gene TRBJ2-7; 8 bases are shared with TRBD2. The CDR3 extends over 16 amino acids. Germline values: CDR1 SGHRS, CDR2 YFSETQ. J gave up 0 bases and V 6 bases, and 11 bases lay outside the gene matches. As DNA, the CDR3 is TGCGCCAGCAAGCTTGTAAGTAGCGGGGTCTCCTACGAGCAGTACTTC. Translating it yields CASKLVSSGVSYEQYF. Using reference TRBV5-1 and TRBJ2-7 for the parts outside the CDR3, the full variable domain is KAGVTQTPRYLIKTRGQQVTLSCSPISGHRSVSWYQQTPGQGLQFLFEYFSETQRNKGNFPGRFSGRQFSNSRSEMNVSTLELGDSALYLCASKLVSSGVSYEQYFGPGTRLTVT.